This T cell receptor beta chain was sequenced for a study of identifying expanded T cells in peripheral blood. TCRdb's copy holds only in-frame clones and misses some; the assay was immunoSEQ multiplex PCR. The data contain approximately 79,000 clones, roughly 88% of them singletons. V dropped 6 bases and J dropped 4; count of bases not matched to a gene: 6. Per the germline V gene, CDR1 is MNHEY and CDR2 is SVGAGI. This CDR3 is built from 14 residues. The sequence was collected from a person between 18 and 75 years old in good health. This sequence joins TRBV6-5 and TRBJ2-1, with TRBD1 identical over 7 bases. Sequenced sample: blood. The CDR3 loop reads CASRLRDSYNEQFF. In nucleotides, the CDR3 is TGTGCCAGCAGACTCCGGGACAGTTACAATGAGCAGTTCTTC.